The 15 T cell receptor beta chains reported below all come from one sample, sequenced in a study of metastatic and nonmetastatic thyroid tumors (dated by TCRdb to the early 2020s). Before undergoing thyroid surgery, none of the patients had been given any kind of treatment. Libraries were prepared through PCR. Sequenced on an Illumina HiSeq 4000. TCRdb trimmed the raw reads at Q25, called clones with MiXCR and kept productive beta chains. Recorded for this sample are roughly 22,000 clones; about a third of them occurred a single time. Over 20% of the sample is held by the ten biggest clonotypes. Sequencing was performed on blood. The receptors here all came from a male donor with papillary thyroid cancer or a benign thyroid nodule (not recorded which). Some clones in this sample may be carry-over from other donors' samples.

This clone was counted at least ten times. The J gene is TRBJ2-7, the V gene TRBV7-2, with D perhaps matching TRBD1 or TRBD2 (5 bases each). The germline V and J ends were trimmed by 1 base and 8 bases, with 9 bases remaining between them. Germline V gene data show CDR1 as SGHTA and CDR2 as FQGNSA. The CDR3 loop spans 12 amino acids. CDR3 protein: CASSLGPGQQYF. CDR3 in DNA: TGTGCCAGCAGCTTAGGGCCGGGACAGCAGTACTTC.

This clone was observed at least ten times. CDR3 loop: CASSSDEHNEQFF. DNA of the CDR3: TGTGCCAGCAGCTCCGACGAACACAATGAGCAGTTCTTC. V gene TRBV7-9 combines with J gene TRBJ2-1; no clear D gene. Deletions cut 4 bases from V and 5 bases from J, with 9 bases between. Germline lookup yields CDR1 SEHNR and CDR2 FQNEAQ (reference sequence). There are 13 residues in the CDR3. Together with reference TRBV7-9 and TRBJ2-1, the CDR3 gives the full variable domain: DTGVSQNPRHKITKRGQNVTFRCDPISEHNRLYWYRQTLGQGPEFLTYFQNEAQLEKSRLLSDRFSAERPKGSFSTLEIQRTEQGDSAMYLCASSSDEHNEQFFGPGTRLTVL.

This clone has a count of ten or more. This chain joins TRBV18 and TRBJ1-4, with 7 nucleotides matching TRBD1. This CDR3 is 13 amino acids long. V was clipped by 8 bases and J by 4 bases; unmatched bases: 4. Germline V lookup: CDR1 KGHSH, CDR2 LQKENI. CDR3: CASRRDSNEKLFF. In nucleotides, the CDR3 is TGTGCCAGCCGCCGGGACAGTAATGAAAAACTGTTTTTT.

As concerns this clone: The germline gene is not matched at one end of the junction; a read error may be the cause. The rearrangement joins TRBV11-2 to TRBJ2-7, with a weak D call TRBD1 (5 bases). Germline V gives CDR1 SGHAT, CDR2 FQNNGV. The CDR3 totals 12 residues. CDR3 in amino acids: CASRLGHHEQYF. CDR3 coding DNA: TGTGCCAGCAGATTAGGACACCACGAGCAGTACTTC.

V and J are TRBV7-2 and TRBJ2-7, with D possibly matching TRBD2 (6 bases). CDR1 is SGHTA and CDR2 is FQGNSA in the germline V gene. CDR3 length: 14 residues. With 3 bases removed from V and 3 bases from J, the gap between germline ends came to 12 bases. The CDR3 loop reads CASSFRGGIYEQYF. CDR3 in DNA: TGTGCCAGCAGCTTCCGGGGAGGTATCTACGAGCAGTACTTC.

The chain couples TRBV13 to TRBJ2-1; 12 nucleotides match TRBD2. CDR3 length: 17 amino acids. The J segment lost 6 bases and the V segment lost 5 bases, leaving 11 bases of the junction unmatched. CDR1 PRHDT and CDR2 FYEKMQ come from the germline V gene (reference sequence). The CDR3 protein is CASSTTGTSGWINEQFF. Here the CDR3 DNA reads TGTGCCAGCAGCACGACCGGGACTAGCGGGTGGATCAATGAGCAGTTCTTC.

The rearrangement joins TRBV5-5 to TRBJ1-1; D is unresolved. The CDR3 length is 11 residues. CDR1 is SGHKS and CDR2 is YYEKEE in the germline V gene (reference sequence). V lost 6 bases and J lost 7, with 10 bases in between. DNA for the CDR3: TGTGCCAGCACCGAAGGGAATGAAGCTTTCTTT. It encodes CASTEGNEAFF.

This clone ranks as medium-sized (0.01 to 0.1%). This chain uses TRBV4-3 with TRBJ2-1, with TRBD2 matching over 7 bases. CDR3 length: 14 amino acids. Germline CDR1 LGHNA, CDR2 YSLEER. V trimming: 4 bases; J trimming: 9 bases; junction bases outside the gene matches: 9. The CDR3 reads CASSLGRELGEQFF. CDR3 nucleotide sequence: TGCGCCAGCAGCCTGGGGCGGGAGCTTGGTGAGCAGTTCTTC.

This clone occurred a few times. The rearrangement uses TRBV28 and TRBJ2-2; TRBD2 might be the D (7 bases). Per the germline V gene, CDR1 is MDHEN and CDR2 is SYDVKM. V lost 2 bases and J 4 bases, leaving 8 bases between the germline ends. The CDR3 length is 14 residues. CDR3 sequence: CASSLAGATGELFF. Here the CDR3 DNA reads TGTGCCAGCAGTTTAGCGGGGGCCACCGGGGAGCTGTTTTTT.

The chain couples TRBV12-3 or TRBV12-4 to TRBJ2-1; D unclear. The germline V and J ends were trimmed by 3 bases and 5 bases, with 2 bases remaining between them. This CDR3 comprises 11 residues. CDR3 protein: CASSLNNEQFF. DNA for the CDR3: TGTGCCAGCAGTTTGAACAATGAGCAGTTCTTC.

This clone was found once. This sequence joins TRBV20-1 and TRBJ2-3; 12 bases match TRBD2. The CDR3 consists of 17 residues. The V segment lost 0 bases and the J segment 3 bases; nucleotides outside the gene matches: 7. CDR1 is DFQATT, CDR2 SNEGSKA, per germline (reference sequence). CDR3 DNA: TGCAGTGCTAGAGATGCACTCGGACTAGCGGGAACAGATACGCAGTATTTT. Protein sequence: CSARDALGLAGTDTQYF.

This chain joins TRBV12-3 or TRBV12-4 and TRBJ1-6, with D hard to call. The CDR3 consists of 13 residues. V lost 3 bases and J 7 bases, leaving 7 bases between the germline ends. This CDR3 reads CASSLGRNSPLHF. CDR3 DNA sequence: TGTGCCAGCAGTTTGGGCAGGAATTCACCCCTCCACTTT.

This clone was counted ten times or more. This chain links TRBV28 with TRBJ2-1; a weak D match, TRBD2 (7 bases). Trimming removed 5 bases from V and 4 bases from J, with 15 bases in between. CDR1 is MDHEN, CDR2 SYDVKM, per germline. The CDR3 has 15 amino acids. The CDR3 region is CASSQGTTQYNEQFF. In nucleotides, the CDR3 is TGTGCCAGCAGTCAGGGGACTACCCAATACAATGAGCAGTTCTTC.

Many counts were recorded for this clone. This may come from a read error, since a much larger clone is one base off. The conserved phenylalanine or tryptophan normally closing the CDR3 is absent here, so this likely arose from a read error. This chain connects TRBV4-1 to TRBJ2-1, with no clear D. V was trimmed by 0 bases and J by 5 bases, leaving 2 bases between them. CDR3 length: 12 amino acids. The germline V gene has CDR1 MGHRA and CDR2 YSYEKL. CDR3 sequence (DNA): TGCGCCAGCAGCCAAGAAAACAATGAGCAGTTCGTC. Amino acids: CASSQENNEQFV.

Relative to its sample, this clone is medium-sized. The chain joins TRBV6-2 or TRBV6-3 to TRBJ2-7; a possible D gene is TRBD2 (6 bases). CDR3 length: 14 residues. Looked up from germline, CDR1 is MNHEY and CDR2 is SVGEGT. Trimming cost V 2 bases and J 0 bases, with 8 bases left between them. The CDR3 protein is CASSYGGTSYEQYF. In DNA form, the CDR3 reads TGTGCCAGCAGTTACGGCGGGACCTCCTACGAGCAGTACTTC.